This entry concerns a single T cell receptor (beta chain). Germline CDR1 KGHSH, CDR2 LQKENI. The length of the CDR3 is 17 residues. Trimming left V 2 bases short and J 0 bases short, with 14 bases between. A multiplex PCR was run with 60 Vbeta primers and 13 Jbeta primers. Generated by immunoSEQ multiplex PCR, the TCRdb table keeps only in-frame clones and is missing some. Of 150,000 to 200,000 clones in the sample, roughly 77% were seen once. This record comes from a study of cytomegalovirus exposure and HLA in healthy donors. This TCR was recovered from a woman between 45 and 65 years old in good health and CMV-seronegative. This chain uses TRBV18 with TRBJ1-5, with no clear D. Sequenced sample: PBMCs. Here the CDR3 reads CASSPVAPGNSNQPQHF. CDR3 coding DNA: TGTGCCAGCTCACCAGTCGCGCCGGGGAATAGCAATCAGCCCCAGCATTTT.